These 30 T cell receptor beta chains came from one sample sequenced in a study of blood T cell repertoires in COVID-19. Repertoires were generated with immunoSEQ multiplex PCR, while TCRdb's copy carries only in-frame clones and drops some. Of roughly 150,000 clones listed, about 84% are singletons. What was sequenced was PBMCs or T cells enriched from blood (not recorded which). The receptors originated from a man aged 35 to 55 who had recovered from COVID-19.

This chain joins TRBV6-5 and TRBJ1-3; tentatively, D is TRBD1 (5 bases). The CDR3 loop spans 16 amino acids. CDR1 MNHEY and CDR2 SVGAGI come from the germline V gene. V lost 0 bases to trimming and J lost 0 bases, with 9 bases between them. The DNA for the CDR3 is TGTGCCAGCAGTTACTCAGGGGCGAACTCTGGAAACACCATATATTTT. Translation: CASSYSGANSGNTIYF.

The chain employs TRBV15 and TRBJ1-3; D is unclear. Per the germline V gene, CDR1 is LNHNV and CDR2 is YYDKDF (reference sequence). Trimming shortened V by 0 bases and J by 0 bases, and 6 bases separated the two germline ends. This CDR3 is built from 15 residues. CDR3 in amino acids: CATSRDLPSGNTIYF. In DNA form, the CDR3 reads TGTGCCACCAGCAGAGATCTTCCCTCTGGAAACACCATATATTTT.

The chain combines TRBV19 with TRBJ1-6; a possible D gene is TRBD1 (6 bases). The CDR3 contains 16 residues. V shed 0 bases and J shed 7 bases, with 13 bases lying between them. CDR1 LNHDA and CDR2 SQIVND come from the germline V gene (reference sequence). The CDR3 loop reads CASSIDPGALNSPLHF. CDR3 coding DNA: TGTGCCAGTAGTATAGATCCAGGGGCCCTAAATTCACCCCTCCACTTT.

This sequence joins TRBV4-2 and TRBJ1-6; 8 bases match TRBD1. Looked up from germline, CDR1 is LGHNA and CDR2 is YNFKEQ. The CDR3 spans 15 residues. V was clipped by 1 base and J by 9 bases; unmatched bases: 5. CDR3 in amino acids: CASSQVTGDPSPLHF. The CDR3 bases are TGTGCCAGCAGCCAAGTGACAGGGGATCCTTCACCCCTCCACTTT.

A single count supports this clone. The CDR3 region has the DNA TGTGCCAGCAGCTTGGTAGCGGGGGGGCCCTACGAGCAGTACTTC. This sequence encodes CASSLVAGGPYEQYF. The V and J genes are TRBV5-8 and TRBJ2-7; 11 nucleotides agree with TRBD2. With 0 bases clipped from V and 2 bases from J, the junction kept 1 base outside the gene matches. Germline CDR1 SGHTS, CDR2 YDEGEE. The CDR3 is 15 residues long.

The chain has TRBV18 and TRBJ2-5; D is uncertain. The CDR3 loop spans 15 amino acids. V lost 4 bases to trimming and J lost 4 bases, with 16 bases between them. Germline assignment: CDR1 KGHSH and CDR2 LQKENI. CDR3 region: CASSRQTSPAETQYF. In nucleotides, the CDR3 is TGTGCCAGCTCACGACAAACGAGTCCCGCAGAGACCCAGTACTTC. Drawing the rest from reference TRBV18 and TRBJ2-5, the complete variable domain is NAGVMQNPRHLVRRRGQEARLRCSPMKGHSHVYWYRQLPEEGLKFMVYLQKENIIDESGMPKERFSAEFPKEGPSILRIQQVVRGDSAAYFCASSRQTSPAETQYFGPGTRLLVL.

The chain combines TRBV5-1 with TRBJ2-3; tentative D call: TRBD1 (5 bases). CDR3 length equals 16 residues. Germline assignment: CDR1 SGHRS and CDR2 YFSETQ. The V gene lost 0 bases and the J gene lost 5 bases, with 16 bases spanning the gap. The CDR3 sequence: CASSLEGQGNGDTQYF. Here the CDR3 DNA reads TGCGCCAGCAGCTTGGAAGGCCAGGGTAACGGAGATACGCAGTATTTT.

The chain combines TRBV19 with TRBJ1-1, with 10 nucleotides matching TRBD1. The CDR3 runs to 13 residues. Germline CDR1 and CDR2: LNHDA and SQIVND (reference sequence). V lost 4 bases and J lost 6; bases outside the gene matches: 2. CDR3 loop: CASSRDRGPEAFF. Written as DNA, the CDR3 is TGTGCCAGTAGTAGGGACAGGGGCCCTGAAGCTTTCTTT. Full variable domain (missing parts from reference TRBV19 and TRBJ1-1): DGGITQSPKYLFRKEGQNVTLSCEQNLNHDAMYWYRQDPGQGLRLIYYSQIVNDFQKGDIAEGYSVSREKKESFPLTVTSAQKNPTAFYLCASSRDRGPEAFFGQGTRLTVV.

The chain has TRBV29-1 and TRBJ1-1; TRBD1 matches 8 bases. CDR1 and CDR2 (germline): SQVTM, ANQGSEA. CDR3 length: 14 residues. The J segment lost 1 base and the V segment lost 6 bases, leaving 7 bases of the junction unmatched. CDR3 DNA sequence: TGCAGCGTCCTGGAAGGGACAGGGAACACTGAAGCTTTCTTT. This translates into CSVLEGTGNTEAFF.

This chain links TRBV29-1 with TRBJ1-2; possible D gene TRBD1, 5 bases. Germline lookup yields CDR1 SQVTM and CDR2 ANQGSEA. This CDR3 comprises 11 residues. V was trimmed by 5 bases and J by 5 bases, leaving 9 bases between them. In DNA, the CDR3 is TGCAGCGTTTCACAGGAGTATGGCTACACCTTC. As protein: CSVSQEYGYTF.

The CDR3: CSVPPGPRATQYF. The DNA for the CDR3 is TGCAGCGTTCCGCCCGGGCCCAGGGCGACCCAGTACTTC. The chain uses TRBV29-1 and TRBJ2-5, with D tentatively TRBD1 (5 bases). This CDR3 is built from 13 residues. The germline gives CDR1 SQVTM, CDR2 ANQGSEA. Trimming shortened V by 5 bases and J by 7 bases, and 17 bases separated the two germline ends.

The chain links TRBV11-2 to TRBJ1-4; tentatively, D is TRBD1 (5 bases). Per the germline V gene, CDR1 is SGHAT and CDR2 is FQNNGV. This CDR3 region has 15 residues. V lost 5 bases and J lost 3, with 13 bases in between. The CDR3 reads CASSPWGGANEKLFF. The CDR3, as DNA: TGTGCCAGCAGCCCCTGGGGGGGGGCTAATGAAAAACTGTTTTTT.

V is TRBV3-1 (or the pseudogene TRBV3-2) and J is TRBJ1-2; 9 bases map to TRBD1. V lost 4 bases to trimming and J lost 5 bases; unmatched junction nucleotides: 11. The CDR3 runs 16 residues. CDR1 and CDR2 (germline): LGHDT, YNNKEL (reference sequence). The CDR3 coding sequence is TGTGCCAGCAGCCCATTGACCGGGACAGGGTTTTATGGCTACACCTTC. It codes for CASSPLTGTGFYGYTF.

V gene TRBV30 combines with J gene TRBJ2-3, with D perhaps TRBD2 (6 bases). Germline V gene sequence: CDR1 GTSNPN, CDR2 SVGIG (reference sequence). V was shortened by 3 bases and J by 0 bases, with 16 bases between the two germline ends. The length of the CDR3 is 16 residues. CDR3 bases: TGTGCCTGGAGCGGCCTATCAGGGACTAGCACAGATACGCAGTATTTT. It codes for CAWSGLSGTSTDTQYF. The complete variable domain, with remaining parts taken from reference TRBV30 and TRBJ2-3, reads SQTIHQWPATLVQPVGSPLSLECTVEGTSNPNLYWYRQAAGRGLQLLFYSVGIGQISSEVPQNLSASRPQDRQFILSSKKLLLSDSGFYLCAWSGLSGTSTDTQYFGPGTRLTVL.

This chain's CDR3 is CASSLGGVVGTHYEQYV. CDR3 coding DNA: TGTGCCAGCAGCCTCGGTGGAGTTGTTGGGACACATTACGAGCAGTACGTC. This rearrangement joins TRBV4-2 to TRBJ2-7; tentatively, D is TRBD1 (6 bases). The CDR3 totals 17 residues. With 4 bases removed from V and 4 bases from J, the gap between germline ends came to 23 bases. Germline CDR1 LGHNA, CDR2 YNFKEQ.

The gene calls are TRBV29-1 and TRBJ1-1, with 9 bases fitting TRBD1. J gave up 4 bases and V 5 bases, and 5 bases lay outside the gene matches. Germline V gene data show CDR1 as SQVTM and CDR2 as ANQGSEA. The CDR3 spans 13 residues. The CDR3 protein is CSVRDREVTEAFF. The CDR3 nucleotides read TGCAGCGTTAGGGACAGGGAGGTCACTGAAGCTTTCTTT.

The chain couples TRBV10-2 to TRBJ2-2; weak D call: TRBD2 (6 bases). This CDR3 region has 15 residues. Germline loops: CDR1 WSHSY, CDR2 SAAADI. Trimming took off 0 bases at V and 5 bases at J, with 10 bases between the two ends. CDR3 sequence (DNA): TGCGCCAGCAGTGAGTCGACGGAGGGTACCGGGGAGCTGTTTTTT. Its translation is CASSESTEGTGELFF.

The rearrangement links TRBV18 to TRBJ2-1, with 7 bases fitting TRBD1. CDR1 KGHSH and CDR2 LQKENI come from the germline V gene. The CDR3 runs 17 residues. The V segment lost 3 bases and the J segment 4 bases; nucleotides outside the gene matches: 12. CDR3 bases: TGTGCCAGCTCACCCCCTTCCCGGGACAGTTTTTACAATGAGCAGTTCTTC. It is translated as CASSPPSRDSFYNEQFF.

This clone has only one observation. In nucleotides, the CDR3 is TGTGCCATCGGGACCCCTACTAGCGGGGGCACAGATACGCAGTATTTT. This gives the protein CAIGTPTSGGTDTQYF. The chain is built from TRBV10-3 and TRBJ2-3, with 10 positions matching TRBD2. CDR1 and CDR2 from the germline V gene are ENHRY and SYGVKD. Losses at the gene ends were 8 bases for V and 1 base for J; bases not matched to a gene: 9. The CDR3 is 16 amino acids.

The chain couples TRBV15 to TRBJ2-3; weak D call: TRBD2 (7 bases). Germline assignment: CDR1 LNHNV and CDR2 YYDKDF (reference sequence). The V end was cut by 5 bases, the J end by 3 bases, with 18 bases between. The CDR3 is 16 amino acids. The CDR3 bases are TGTGCCACCAGCCGGGATGGGGGGGCTGGGACAGATACGCAGTATTTT. Translation gives CATSRDGGAGTDTQYF.

Regarding this clone: Other DNA sequences in this specimen translate into the identical CDR3. The chain joins TRBV2 to TRBJ1-1, with 7 bases matching TRBD1. This CDR3 has 13 amino acids. V lost 4 bases, J lost 2 bases, and 1 base stayed unmatched. Looked up from germline, CDR1 is SNHLY and CDR2 is FYNNEI. The CDR3, as DNA: TGTGCCAGCAGTGGACAGGGAAACACTGAAGCTTTCTTT. The encoded protein is CASSGQGNTEAFF.

The chain employs TRBV10-3 and TRBJ1-2; tentatively, D is TRBD1 (6 bases). Germline V gene sequence: CDR1 ENHRY, CDR2 SYGVKD. This CDR3 region has 13 residues. Trimming removed 11 bases from V and 2 bases from J, with 15 bases in between. This CDR3 reads CAHGAGVNYGYTF. The CDR3, as DNA: TGTGCCCACGGAGCAGGGGTAAACTATGGCTACACCTTC.

This sequence joins TRBV6-5 and TRBJ2-7, with 9 bases aligning to TRBD2. The V gene end was trimmed by 5 bases and the J gene end by 1 base; junction bases not matched to a gene: 3. Germline values: CDR1 MNHEY, CDR2 SVGAGI. This CDR3 has 14 amino acids. The CDR3 DNA sequence: TGTGCCAGCAGTCCGCTAGCGGGGTCCTACGAGCAGTACGTC. This gives the protein CASSPLAGSYEQYV.

The chain couples TRBV4-1 to TRBJ2-1; possible D gene TRBD2, 7 bases. Germline V lookup: CDR1 MGHRA, CDR2 YSYEKL. V was trimmed by 4 bases and J by 12 bases, leaving 16 bases between them. The CDR3 sequence is 13 residues long. CDR3: CASSPLGGALQFF. The CDR3 DNA sequence: TGCGCCAGCAGCCCCCTAGGGGGGGCCCTGCAGTTCTTC.

The chain is built from TRBV28 and TRBJ1-2; D perhaps matches TRBD1 (5 bases). The CDR3 covers 15 residues. The germline CDR1 and CDR2 sequences are MDHEN and SYDVKM. Trimming cost V 4 bases and J 7 bases, with 19 bases left between them. Written as DNA, the CDR3 is TGTGCCAGCAGTTCCCCGGCCGAAGGGGCAAGTGGCTACACCTTC. It codes for CASSSPAEGASGYTF.

The chain has TRBV7-8 and TRBJ1-1, with D perhaps matching TRBD1 (6 bases). The V end lost 2 bases, the J end lost 5 bases, and 15 bases lay between the germline ends. The CDR3 is 15 amino acids. Germline values: CDR1 SGHVS, CDR2 FQNEAQ. In DNA form, the CDR3 reads TGTGCCAGCAGCTTACGCCCAGGGGCGAGTACTGAAGCTTTCTTT. It encodes CASSLRPGASTEAFF.

J is TRBJ1-1 and V is TRBV7-9; no clear D gene. The CDR3 spans 14 residues. Germline-derived CDR1 and CDR2 are SEHNR and FQNEAQ (reference sequence). With 11 bases removed from V and 4 bases from J, the gap between germline ends came to 20 bases. The CDR3 sequence: CAGRDGLRSTEAFF. The CDR3 DNA reads as TGTGCCGGGAGAGACGGACTAAGATCCACTGAAGCTTTCTTT.

With respect to this clone: The same CDR3 is also encoded by other DNA sequences in this sample. V is TRBV18 and J is TRBJ2-7; D possibly corresponds to TRBD2 (6 bases). Trimming removed 3 bases at V and 2 bases at J, with 8 bases between. From germline, CDR1 is KGHSH and CDR2 LQKENI. The CDR3 has 13 residues. CDR3 protein: CASSPGEAYEQYV. Written as DNA, the CDR3 is TGTGCCAGCTCACCTGGGGAGGCCTACGAGCAGTACGTC.

This clone was recorded many times. V and J are TRBV7-9 and TRBJ1-2; the match to TRBD1 covers 7 bases. Germline-derived CDR1 and CDR2 are SEHNR and FQNEAQ (reference sequence). The CDR3 covers 14 residues. The V segment lost 5 bases and the J segment 10 bases; nucleotides outside the gene matches: 13. The CDR3 here is CASSPRGGAKIYTF. For the CDR3, the DNA is TGTGCCAGCAGCCCCCGAGGGGGCGCAAAGATCTACACCTTC.

Details on this clone: Additional DNA sequences in this sample encode the identical CDR3. V is TRBV19 and J is TRBJ1-5; 8 positions match TRBD1. The trim removed 8 bases at V and 2 bases at J, leaving 2 bases unmatched. Germline values: CDR1 LNHDA, CDR2 SQIVND (reference sequence). The CDR3 spans 13 residues. The CDR3 loop is CASSTGGNQPQHF. In DNA, the CDR3 is TGTGCCAGTTCGACAGGGGGCAATCAGCCCCAGCATTTT.